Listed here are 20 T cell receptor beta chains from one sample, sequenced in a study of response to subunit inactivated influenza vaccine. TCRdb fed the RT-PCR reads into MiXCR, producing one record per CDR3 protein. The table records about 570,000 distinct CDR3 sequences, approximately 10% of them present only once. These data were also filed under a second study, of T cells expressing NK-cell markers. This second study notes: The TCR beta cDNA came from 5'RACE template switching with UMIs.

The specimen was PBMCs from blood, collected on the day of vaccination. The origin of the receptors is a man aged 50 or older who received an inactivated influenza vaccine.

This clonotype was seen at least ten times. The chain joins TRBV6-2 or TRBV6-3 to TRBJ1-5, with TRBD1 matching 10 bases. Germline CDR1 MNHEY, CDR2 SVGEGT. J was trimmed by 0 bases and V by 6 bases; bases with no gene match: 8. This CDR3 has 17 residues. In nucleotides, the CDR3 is TGTGCCAGCAGCGATCCCGGGACAGGGGATAGCAATCAGCCCCAGCATTTT. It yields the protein CASSDPGTGDSNQPQHF.

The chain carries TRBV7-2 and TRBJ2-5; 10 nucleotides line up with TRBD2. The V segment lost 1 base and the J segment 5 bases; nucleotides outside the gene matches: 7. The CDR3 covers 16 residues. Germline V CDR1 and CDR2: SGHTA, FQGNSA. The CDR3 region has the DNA TGTGCCAGCAGCTTAGTATTAGCGGGGGGTTCGGAGACCCAGTACTTC. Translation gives CASSLVLAGGSETQYF.

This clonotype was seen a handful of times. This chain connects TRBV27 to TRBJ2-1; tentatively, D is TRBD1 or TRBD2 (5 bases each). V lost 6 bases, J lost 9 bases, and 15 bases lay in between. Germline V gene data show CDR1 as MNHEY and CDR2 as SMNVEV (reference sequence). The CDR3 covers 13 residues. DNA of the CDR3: TGTGCCAGCAGGCGAAGTGGGGACGGTGAGCAGTTCTTC. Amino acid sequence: CASRRSGDGEQFF.

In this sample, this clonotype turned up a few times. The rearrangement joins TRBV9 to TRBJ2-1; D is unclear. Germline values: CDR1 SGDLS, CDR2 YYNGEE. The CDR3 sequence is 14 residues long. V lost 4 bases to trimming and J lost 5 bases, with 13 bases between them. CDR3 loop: CASSLDPSHNEQFF. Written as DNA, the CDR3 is TGTGCCAGCAGCTTGGACCCGAGCCACAATGAGCAGTTCTTC.

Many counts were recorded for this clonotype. CDR3 region: CASSLSPVSDTQYF. DNA for the CDR3: TGCGCCAGCAGCTTGTCACCTGTCTCAGATACGCAGTATTTT. The V call is TRBV5-1, the J call TRBJ2-3; no clear D gene. Trimming removed 1 base from V and 4 bases from J, with 10 bases in between. This CDR3 region has 14 residues. Germline V gene lookup returns CDR1 SGHRS and CDR2 YFSETQ.

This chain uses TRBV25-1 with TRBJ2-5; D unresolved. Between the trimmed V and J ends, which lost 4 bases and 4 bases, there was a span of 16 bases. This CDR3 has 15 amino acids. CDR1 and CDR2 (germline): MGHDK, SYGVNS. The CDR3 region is CASSAPTGGVETQYF. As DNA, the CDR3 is TGTGCCAGCAGTGCCCCGACTGGTGGGGTAGAGACCCAGTACTTC.

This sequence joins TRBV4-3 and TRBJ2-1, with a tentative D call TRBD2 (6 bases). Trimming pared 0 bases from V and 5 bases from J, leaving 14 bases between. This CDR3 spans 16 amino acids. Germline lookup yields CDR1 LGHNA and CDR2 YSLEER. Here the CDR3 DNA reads TGCGCCAGCAGCCAAGATCGATGGGCGGGGAACAATGAGCAGTTCTTC. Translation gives CASSQDRWAGNNEQFF.

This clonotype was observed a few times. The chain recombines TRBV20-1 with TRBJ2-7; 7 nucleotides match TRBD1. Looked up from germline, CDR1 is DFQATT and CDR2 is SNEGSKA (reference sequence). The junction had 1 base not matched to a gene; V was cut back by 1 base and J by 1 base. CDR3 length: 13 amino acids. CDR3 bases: TGCAGTGCTAGAGGACAGGGATCCTACGAGCAGTACTTC. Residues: CSARGQGSYEQYF.

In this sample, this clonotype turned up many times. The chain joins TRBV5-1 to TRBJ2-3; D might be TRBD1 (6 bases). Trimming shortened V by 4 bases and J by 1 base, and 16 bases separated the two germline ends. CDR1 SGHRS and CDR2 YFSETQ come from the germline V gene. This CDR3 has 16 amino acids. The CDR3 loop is CASSTTGTLGTDTQYF. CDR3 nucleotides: TGCGCCAGCAGCACCACCGGGACACTGGGCACAGATACGCAGTATTTT.

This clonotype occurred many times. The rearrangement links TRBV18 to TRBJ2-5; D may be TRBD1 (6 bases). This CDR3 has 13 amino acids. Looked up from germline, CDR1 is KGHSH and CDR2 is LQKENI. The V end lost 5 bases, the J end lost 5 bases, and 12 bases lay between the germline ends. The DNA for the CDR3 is TGTGCCAGCTCATCGACAGGAGCGGAGACCCAGTACTTC. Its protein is CASSSTGAETQYF.

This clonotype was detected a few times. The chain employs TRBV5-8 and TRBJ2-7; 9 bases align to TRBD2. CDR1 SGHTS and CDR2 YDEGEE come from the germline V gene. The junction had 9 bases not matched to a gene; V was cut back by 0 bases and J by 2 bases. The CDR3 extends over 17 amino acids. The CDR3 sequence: CASSLVVAGEIPYEQYF. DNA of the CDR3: TGTGCCAGCAGCTTGGTGGTAGCGGGAGAGATACCCTACGAGCAGTACTTC.

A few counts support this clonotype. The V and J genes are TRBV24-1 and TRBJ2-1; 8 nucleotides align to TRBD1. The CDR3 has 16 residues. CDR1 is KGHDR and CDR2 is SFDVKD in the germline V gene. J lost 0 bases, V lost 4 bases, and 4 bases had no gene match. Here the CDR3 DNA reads TGTGCCACCAGTGACGGACAGGGAAGCTCCTACAATGAGCAGTTCTTC. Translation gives CATSDGQGSSYNEQFF.

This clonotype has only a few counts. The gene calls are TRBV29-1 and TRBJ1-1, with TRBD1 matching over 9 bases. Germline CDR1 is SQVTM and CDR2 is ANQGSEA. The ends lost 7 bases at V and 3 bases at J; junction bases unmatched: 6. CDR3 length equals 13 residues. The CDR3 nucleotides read TGCAGCGCGTCCGACAGGGGGGACACTGAAGCTTTCTTT. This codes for CSASDRGDTEAFF.

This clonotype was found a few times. The CDR3 loop is CASSQDLLGGRNIQYF. CDR3 bases: TGCGCCAGCAGCCAAGATCTCTTAGGGGGAAGAAACATTCAGTACTTC. The chain employs TRBV4-3 and TRBJ2-4, with a tentative D call TRBD1 (6 bases). The CDR3 covers 16 residues. Trimming took 0 bases from V and 6 from J, leaving 15 bases between them. Germline V lookup: CDR1 LGHNA, CDR2 YSLEER.

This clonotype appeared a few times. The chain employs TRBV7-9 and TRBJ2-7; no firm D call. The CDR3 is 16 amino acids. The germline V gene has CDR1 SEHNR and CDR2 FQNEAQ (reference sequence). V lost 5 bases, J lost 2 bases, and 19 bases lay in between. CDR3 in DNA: TGTGCCAGCAGCGCCAACCAGAAGATGGGCCCCTACGAGCAGTACTTC. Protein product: CASSANQKMGPYEQYF. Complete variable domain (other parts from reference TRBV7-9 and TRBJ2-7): DTGVSQNPRHKITKRGQNVTFRCDPISEHNRLYWYRQTLGQGPEFLTYFQNEAQLEKSRLLSDRFSAERPKGSFSTLEIQRTEQGDSAMYLCASSANQKMGPYEQYFGPGTRLTVT.

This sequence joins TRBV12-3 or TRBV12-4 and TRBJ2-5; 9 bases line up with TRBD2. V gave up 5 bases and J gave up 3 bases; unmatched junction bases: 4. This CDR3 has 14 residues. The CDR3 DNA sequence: TGTGCCAGCAGTCCACGGACTAGCGAAGAGACCCAGTACTTC. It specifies CASSPRTSEETQYF.

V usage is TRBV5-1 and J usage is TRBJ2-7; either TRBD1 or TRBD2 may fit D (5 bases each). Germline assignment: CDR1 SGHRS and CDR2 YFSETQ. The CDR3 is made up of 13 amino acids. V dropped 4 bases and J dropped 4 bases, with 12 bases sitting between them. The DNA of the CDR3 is TGCGCCAGCAGCATAGGGACCGCTTACGAGCAGTACTTC. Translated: CASSIGTAYEQYF.

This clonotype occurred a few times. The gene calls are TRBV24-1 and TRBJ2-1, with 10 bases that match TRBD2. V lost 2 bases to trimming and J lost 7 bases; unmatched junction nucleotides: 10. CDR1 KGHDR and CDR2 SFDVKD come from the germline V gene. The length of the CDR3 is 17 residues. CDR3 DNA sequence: TGTGCCACCAGTGATTCGAAAGCTAGCGGGAGACCGAATGAGCAGTTCTTC. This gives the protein CATSDSKASGRPNEQFF.

In DNA, the CDR3 is TGTGCCAGCAGCTTAGGGGGAGGGGGAATCTCTGGAAACACCATATATTTT. This gives the protein CASSLGGGGISGNTIYF. This sequence joins TRBV7-2 and TRBJ1-3, with a tentative D call TRBD1 (6 bases). Germline V gene lookup returns CDR1 SGHTA and CDR2 FQGNSA. The CDR3 spans 17 residues. V was pared by 1 base and J by 0 bases, with 13 bases between.

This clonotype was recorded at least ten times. CDR3: CASSLAYGGTNTGELFF. CDR3 nucleotide sequence: TGCGCCAGCAGCTTGGCCTATGGGGGCACGAACACCGGGGAGCTGTTTTTT. This chain uses TRBV5-1 with TRBJ2-2, with D possibly being TRBD1 (6 bases). Trimming took 0 bases from V and 0 from J, leaving 12 bases between them. This CDR3 contains 17 residues. From germline, CDR1 is SGHRS and CDR2 YFSETQ.